This T cell receptor beta chain was sequenced for a study of blood T cells in healthy people across ages. Alongside a J-beta primer mix, a sample-barcoded 5' primer served in a second PCR lasting roughly 7 to 11 cycles. TCRdb itself ran the 5' RACE reads through MiXCR, one entry per CDR3 protein. The sample consists of approximately 800,000 distinct CDR3 sequences, approximately 24% of them appearing once. Germline CDR1 is MNHNS and CDR2 is SASEGT. The CDR3 totals 15 residues. This same sample was also part of a study on T cells of mothers and their children. According to that study: It was related mother-child pairs that showed slightly higher overlap than unrelated pairs, without reaching significance.

Sequencing used blood. This sequence originates from a boy aged 10-17 years in good health. V usage is TRBV6-1 and J usage is TRBJ2-1; D gene unclear. The last part of the DNA fits TRBJ2-7 better; the J call may be wrong. Here the CDR3 DNA reads TGTGCCAGCAGTGCTCGCACTCGCGTTTTCTACGAGCAGTACTTC. Translation: CASSARTRVFYEQYF.